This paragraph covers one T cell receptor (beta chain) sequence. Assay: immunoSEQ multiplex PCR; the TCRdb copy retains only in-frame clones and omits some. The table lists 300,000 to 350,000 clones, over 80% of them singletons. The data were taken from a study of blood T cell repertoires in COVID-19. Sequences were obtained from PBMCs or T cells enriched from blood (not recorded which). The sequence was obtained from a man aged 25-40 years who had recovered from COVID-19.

The CDR3 spells CASRPQGEGEKLFF. The CDR3 DNA reads as TGTGCCAGCAGGCCCCAAGGGGAGGGCGAGAAACTGTTTTTT. The V gene is TRBV28, the J gene TRBJ1-4; the D gene is possibly TRBD1 (5 bases). The germline CDR1 and CDR2 sequences are MDHEN and SYDVKM. V lost 6 bases and J lost 11, with 19 bases in between. The CDR3 is 14 residues long.